Each of the 6 T cell receptor beta chains below was sequenced from the same sample in a study of T cell responses to AZD1222 COVID-19 vaccine. Data came from immunoSEQ multiplex PCR; TCRdb stores just in-frame clones and leaves some out. Of 110,000 to 150,000 clones detected, 88% appear once; the ten largest clones hold over 3%. This specimen consisted of peripheral blood, obtained 28 days after the second AZD1222 dose. The receptors stem from an adult who received the AZD1222 COVID-19 vaccine.

The rearrangement uses TRBV18 and TRBJ2-2; 10 nucleotides line up with TRBD1. Per germline, CDR1 KGHSH and CDR2 LQKENI. Unmatched junction bases numbered 8, after V lost 0 bases and J lost 7 bases. This CDR3 comprises 17 residues. The CDR3 loop is CASSPPYGTGVIGELFF. DNA of the CDR3: TGTGCCAGCTCACCACCGTACGGGACAGGGGTCATCGGGGAGCTGTTTTTT.

This chain links TRBV6-5 with TRBJ1-2; 9 bases match TRBD1. Germline V gene lookup returns CDR1 MNHEY and CDR2 SVGAGI. This CDR3 spans 14 amino acids. Trimming removed 6 bases from V and 5 bases from J; junction bases left unmatched: 7. As DNA, the CDR3 is TGTGCCAGCAGGGGACAGGGTATCCGGTATGGCTACACCTTC. The encoded protein is CASRGQGIRYGYTF.

The chain is built from TRBV28 and TRBJ1-2, with 10 positions matching TRBD1. The CDR3 runs to 14 residues. Germline values: CDR1 MDHEN, CDR2 SYDVKM. V was pared by 5 bases and J by 5 bases, with 5 bases of the junction left unmatched. The CDR3 nucleotides are TGTGCCAGCAGTCCGGGACAGGGGACGTATGGCTACACCTTC. Its protein is CASSPGQGTYGYTF.

The CDR3 DNA follows: TGTGCCAGCAGCATCCCGATGACTAGCGGGAGTGAGGTCACCGGGGAGCTGTTTTTT. Protein product: CASSIPMTSGSEVTGELFF. This chain joins TRBV13 and TRBJ2-2; 12 nucleotides line up with TRBD2. Germline V gives CDR1 PRHDT, CDR2 FYEKMQ (reference sequence). The V gene end was trimmed by 5 bases and the J gene end by 4 bases; junction bases not matched to a gene: 14. CDR3 length equals 19 residues.

The gene calls are TRBV5-4 and TRBJ2-5, with a possible D match to TRBD2 (6 bases). V gave up 4 bases and J gave up 5 bases, with 12 bases separating them. This CDR3 is 13 amino acids long. Per germline, CDR1 SGHNT and CDR2 YYREEE (reference sequence). Here the CDR3 reads CASSLRAGETQYF. For the CDR3, the DNA is TGTGCCAGCAGCCTCCGGGCGGGGGAGACCCAGTACTTC.

The chain is built from TRBV28 and TRBJ1-3; D unresolved. There are 13 residues in the CDR3. Germline V CDR1 and CDR2: MDHEN, SYDVKM. Trimming took 6 bases from V and 5 from J, leaving 11 bases between them. The DNA of the CDR3 is TGTGCCAGCAGCCTAAGTAAACGAAACACCATATATTTT. Residues: CASSLSKRNTIYF. Full variable domain (outside the CDR3, taken from reference TRBV28 and TRBJ1-3): DVKVTQSSRYLVKRTGEKVFLECVQDMDHENMFWYRQDPGLGLRLIYFSYDVKMKEKGDIPEGYSVSREKKERFSLILESASTNQTSMYLCASSLSKRNTIYFGEGSWLTVV.